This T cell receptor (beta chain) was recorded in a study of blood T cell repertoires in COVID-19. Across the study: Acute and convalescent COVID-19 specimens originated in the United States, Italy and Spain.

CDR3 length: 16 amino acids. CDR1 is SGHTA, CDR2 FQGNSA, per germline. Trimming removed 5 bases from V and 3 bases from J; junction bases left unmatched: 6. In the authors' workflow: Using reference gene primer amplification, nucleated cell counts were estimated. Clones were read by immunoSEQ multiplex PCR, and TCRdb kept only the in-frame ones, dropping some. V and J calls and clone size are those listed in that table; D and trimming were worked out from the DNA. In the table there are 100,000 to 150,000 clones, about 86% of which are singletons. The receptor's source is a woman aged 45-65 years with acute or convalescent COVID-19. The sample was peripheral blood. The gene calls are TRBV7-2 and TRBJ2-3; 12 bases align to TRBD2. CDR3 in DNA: TGTGCCAGCAGCCCACCTGGACTAGCGGGAACAGATACGCAGTATTTT. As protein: CASSPPGLAGTDTQYF.